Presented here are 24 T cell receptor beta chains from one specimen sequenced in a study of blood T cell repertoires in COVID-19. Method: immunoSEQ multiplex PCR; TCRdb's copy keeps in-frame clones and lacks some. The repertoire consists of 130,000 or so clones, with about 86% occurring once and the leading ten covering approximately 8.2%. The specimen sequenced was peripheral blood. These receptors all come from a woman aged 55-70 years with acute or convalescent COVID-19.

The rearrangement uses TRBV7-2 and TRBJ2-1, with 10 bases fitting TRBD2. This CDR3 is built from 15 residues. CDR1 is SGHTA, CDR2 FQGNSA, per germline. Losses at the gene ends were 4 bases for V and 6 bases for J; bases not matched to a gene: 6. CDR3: CASSSPGLATNEQFF. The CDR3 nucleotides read TGTGCCAGCAGCTCTCCGGGACTAGCGACCAATGAGCAGTTCTTC.

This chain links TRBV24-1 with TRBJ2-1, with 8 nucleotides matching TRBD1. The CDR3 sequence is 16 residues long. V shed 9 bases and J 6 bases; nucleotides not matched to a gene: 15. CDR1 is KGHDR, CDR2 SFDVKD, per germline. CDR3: CATRGFDRGRGNEQFF. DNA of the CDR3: TGTGCCACCCGGGGCTTCGACAGGGGCCGTGGCAATGAGCAGTTCTTC.

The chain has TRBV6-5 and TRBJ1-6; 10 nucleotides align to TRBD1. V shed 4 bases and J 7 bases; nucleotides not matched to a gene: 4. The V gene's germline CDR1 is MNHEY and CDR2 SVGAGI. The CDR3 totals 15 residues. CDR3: CASSWGQGWNSPLHF. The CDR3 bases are TGTGCCAGCAGTTGGGGACAGGGGTGGAATTCACCCCTCCACTTT.

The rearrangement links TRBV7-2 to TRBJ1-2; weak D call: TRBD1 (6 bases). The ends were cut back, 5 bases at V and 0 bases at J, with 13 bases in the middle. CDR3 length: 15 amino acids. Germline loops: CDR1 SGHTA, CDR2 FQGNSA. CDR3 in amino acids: CASSPATGSNYGYTF. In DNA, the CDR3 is TGTGCCAGCAGCCCAGCGACAGGCTCTAACTATGGCTACACCTTC.

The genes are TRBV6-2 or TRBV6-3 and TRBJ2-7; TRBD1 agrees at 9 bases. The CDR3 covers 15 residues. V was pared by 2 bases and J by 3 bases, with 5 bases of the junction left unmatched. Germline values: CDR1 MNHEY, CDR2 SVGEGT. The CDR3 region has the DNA TGTGCCAGCAGTTACCCCGGGACAGGGTACTACGAGCAGTACTTC. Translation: CASSYPGTGYYEQYF.

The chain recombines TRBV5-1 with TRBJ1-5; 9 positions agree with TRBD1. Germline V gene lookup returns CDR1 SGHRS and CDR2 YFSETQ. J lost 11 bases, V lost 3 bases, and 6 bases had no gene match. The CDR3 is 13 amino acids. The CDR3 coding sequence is TGCGCCAGCAGCTGGGACAGGGTAGAGTCCCAGCATTTT. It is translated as CASSWDRVESQHF. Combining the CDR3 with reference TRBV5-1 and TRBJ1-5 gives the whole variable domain KAGVTQTPRYLIKTRGQQVTLSCSPISGHRSVSWYQQTPGQGLQFLFEYFSETQRNKGNFPGRFSGRQFSNSRSEMNVSTLELGDSALYLCASSWDRVESQHFGDGTRLSIL.

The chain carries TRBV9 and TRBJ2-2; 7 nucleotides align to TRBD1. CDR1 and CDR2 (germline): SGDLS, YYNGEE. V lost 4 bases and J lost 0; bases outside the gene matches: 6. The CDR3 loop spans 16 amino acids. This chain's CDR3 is CASSTPQGANTGELFF. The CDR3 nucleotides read TGTGCCAGCAGCACACCCCAGGGGGCGAACACCGGGGAGCTGTTTTTT.

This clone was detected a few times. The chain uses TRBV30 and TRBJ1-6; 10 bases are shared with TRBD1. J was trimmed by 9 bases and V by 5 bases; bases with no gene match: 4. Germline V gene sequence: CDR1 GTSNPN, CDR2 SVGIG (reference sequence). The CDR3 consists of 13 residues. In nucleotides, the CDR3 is TGTGCCTGGTCGACAGGGGGCACTTCACCCCTCCACTTT. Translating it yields CAWSTGGTSPLHF.

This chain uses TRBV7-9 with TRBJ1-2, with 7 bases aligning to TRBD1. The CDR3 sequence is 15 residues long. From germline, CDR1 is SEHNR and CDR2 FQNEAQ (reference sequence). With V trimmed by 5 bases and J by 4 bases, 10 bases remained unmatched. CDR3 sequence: CASSPRDRLGYGYTF. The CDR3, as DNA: TGTGCCAGCAGCCCAAGGGACAGACTTGGCTATGGCTACACCTTC.

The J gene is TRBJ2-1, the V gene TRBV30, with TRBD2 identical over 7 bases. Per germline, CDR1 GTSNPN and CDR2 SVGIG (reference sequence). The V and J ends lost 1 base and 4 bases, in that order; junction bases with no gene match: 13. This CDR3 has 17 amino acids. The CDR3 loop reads CAWSESLAGARYNEQFF. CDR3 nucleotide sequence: TGTGCCTGGAGTGAGTCTTTGGCGGGAGCTAGGTACAATGAGCAGTTCTTC.

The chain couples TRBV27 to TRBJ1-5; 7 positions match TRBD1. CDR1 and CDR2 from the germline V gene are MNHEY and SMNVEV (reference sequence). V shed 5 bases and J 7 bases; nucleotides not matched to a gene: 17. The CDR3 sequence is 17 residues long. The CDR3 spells CASSPGGWRGQWQPQHF. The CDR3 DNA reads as TGTGCCAGCAGTCCTGGTGGATGGAGGGGGCAATGGCAGCCCCAGCATTTT.

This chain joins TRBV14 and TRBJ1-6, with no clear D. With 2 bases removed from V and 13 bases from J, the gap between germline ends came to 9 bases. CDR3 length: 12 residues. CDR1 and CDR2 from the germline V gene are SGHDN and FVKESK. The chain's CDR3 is CASSQHGGPLHF. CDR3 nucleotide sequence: TGTGCCAGCAGCCAACACGGAGGCCCCCTCCACTTT.

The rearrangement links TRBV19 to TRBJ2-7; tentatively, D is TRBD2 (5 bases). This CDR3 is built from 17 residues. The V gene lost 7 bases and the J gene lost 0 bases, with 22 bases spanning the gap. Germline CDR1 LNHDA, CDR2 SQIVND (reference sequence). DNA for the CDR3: TGTGCCAGTACCTATAGGAACCGGGGTTTCAGCTCCTACGAGCAGTACTTC. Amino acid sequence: CASTYRNRGFSSYEQYF.

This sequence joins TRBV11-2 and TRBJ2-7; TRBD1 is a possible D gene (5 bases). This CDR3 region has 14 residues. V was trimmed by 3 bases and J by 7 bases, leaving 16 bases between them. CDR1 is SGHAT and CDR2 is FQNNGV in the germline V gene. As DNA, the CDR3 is TGTGCCAGCAGCTTCAACGCAGGGTCGATGGAGCAGTACTTC. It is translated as CASSFNAGSMEQYF.

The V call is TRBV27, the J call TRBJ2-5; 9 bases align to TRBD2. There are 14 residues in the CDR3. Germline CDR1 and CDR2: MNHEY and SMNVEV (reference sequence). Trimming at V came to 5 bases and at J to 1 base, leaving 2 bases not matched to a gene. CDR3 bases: TGTGCCAGCAGTCAGGGACTAGCCCAAGAGACCCAGTACTTC. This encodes CASSQGLAQETQYF.

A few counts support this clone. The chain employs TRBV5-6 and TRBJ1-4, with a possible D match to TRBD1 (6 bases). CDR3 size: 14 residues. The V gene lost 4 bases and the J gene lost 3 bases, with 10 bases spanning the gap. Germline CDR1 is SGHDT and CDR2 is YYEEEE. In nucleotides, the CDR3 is TGTGCCAGCAGCCTAGGGGGGGCTAATGAAAAACTGTTTTTT. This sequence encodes CASSLGGANEKLFF. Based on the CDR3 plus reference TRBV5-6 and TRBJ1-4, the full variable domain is DAGVTQSPTHLIKTRGQQVTLRCSPKSGHDTVSWYQQALGQGPQFIFQYYEEEERQRGNFPDRFSGHQFPNYSSELNVNALLLGDSALYLCASSLGGANEKLFFGSGTQLSVL.

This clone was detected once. CDR3 in DNA: TGTGCCAGCAGACAACACAATGAGCAGTTCTTC. Translating gives CASRQHNEQFF. The V call is TRBV28, the J call TRBJ2-1; no reliable D call. Trimming removed 6 bases at V and 5 bases at J, with 5 bases between. The germline gives CDR1 MDHEN, CDR2 SYDVKM. CDR3 length equals 11 residues.

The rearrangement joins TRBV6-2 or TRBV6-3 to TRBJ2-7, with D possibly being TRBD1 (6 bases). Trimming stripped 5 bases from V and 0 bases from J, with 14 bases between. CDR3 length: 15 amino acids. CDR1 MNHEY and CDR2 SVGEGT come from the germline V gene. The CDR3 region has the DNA TGTGCCAGCAGTGAGCCCGGGACATCCTCCTACGAGCAGTACTTC. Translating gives CASSEPGTSSYEQYF.

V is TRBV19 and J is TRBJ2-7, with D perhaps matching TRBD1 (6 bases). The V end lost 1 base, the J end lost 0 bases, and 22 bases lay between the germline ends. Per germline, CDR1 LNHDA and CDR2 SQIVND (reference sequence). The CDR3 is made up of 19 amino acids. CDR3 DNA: TGTGCCAGTAGTATAGCTGTGGGGGCTTCCGGGCCAGACTCCTACGAGCAGTACTTC. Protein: CASSIAVGASGPDSYEQYF.

The CDR3 here is CASSVGGVDTQYF. The CDR3 nucleotides are TGTGCCAGCAGCGTCGGGGGGGTGGATACGCAGTATTTT. The rearrangement links TRBV9 to TRBJ2-3; 8 bases map to TRBD2. V shed 2 bases and J 6 bases; nucleotides not matched to a gene: 2. Germline CDR1 SGDLS, CDR2 YYNGEE. The CDR3 is made up of 13 amino acids.

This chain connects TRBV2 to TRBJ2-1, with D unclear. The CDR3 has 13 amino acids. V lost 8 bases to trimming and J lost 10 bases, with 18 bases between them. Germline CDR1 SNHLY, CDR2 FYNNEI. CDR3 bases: TGTGCCAGCCAACGAGACACGAGCCTAGAGCAGTTCTTC. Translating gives CASQRDTSLEQFF.

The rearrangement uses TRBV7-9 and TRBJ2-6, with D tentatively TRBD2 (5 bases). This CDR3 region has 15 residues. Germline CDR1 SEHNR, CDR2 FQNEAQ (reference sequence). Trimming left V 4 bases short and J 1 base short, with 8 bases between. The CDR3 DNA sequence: TGTGCCAGCAGCTCACTAGGTTCTGGGGCCAACGTCCTGACTTTC. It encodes CASSSLGSGANVLTF.

The CDR3 here is CASSPTGDEAFF. Written as DNA, the CDR3 is TGTGCCAGCAGCCCGACAGGGGACGAAGCTTTCTTT. This sequence joins TRBV3-1 (or the pseudogene TRBV3-2) and TRBJ1-1; TRBD1 matches at 8 bases. The CDR3 length is 12 residues. Germline V gene lookup returns CDR1 LGHDT and CDR2 YNNKEL (reference sequence). V lost 4 bases, J lost 8 bases, and 3 bases stayed unmatched.

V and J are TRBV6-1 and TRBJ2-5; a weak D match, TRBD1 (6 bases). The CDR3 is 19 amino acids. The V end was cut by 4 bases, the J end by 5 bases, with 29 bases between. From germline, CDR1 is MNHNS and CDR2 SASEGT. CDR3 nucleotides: TGTGCCAGCAGTGCCAAAGCAACAAATTGGGGGCAGGGAACCGAGACCCAGTACTTC. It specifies CASSAKATNWGQGTETQYF.